Presented here are 14 T cell receptor beta chains from one specimen sequenced in a study of blood T cell repertoires in COVID-19. TCRdb keeps only in-frame clones here, not all; method: immunoSEQ multiplex PCR. Of fewer than 50,000 clones listed, approximately 86% are singletons. Source material: peripheral blood. The receptors derive from a woman aged 80 or over with acute or convalescent COVID-19.

The rearrangement links TRBV14 to TRBJ1-1, with D tentatively TRBD1 (6 bases). Germline V gene sequence: CDR1 SGHDN, CDR2 FVKESK. The germline V and J ends were trimmed by 6 bases and 4 bases, with 18 bases remaining between them. The CDR3 is 15 amino acids. DNA for the CDR3: TGTGCCAGCAGTCTCAACCAGGGGATGAGCACTGAAGCTTTCTTT. Translated: CASSLNQGMSTEAFF.

This chain joins TRBV28 and TRBJ2-5; no definite D call. Germline V gives CDR1 MDHEN, CDR2 SYDVKM. The CDR3 totals 16 residues. Between the trimmed V and J ends, which lost 6 bases and 4 bases, there was a span of 21 bases. CDR3 sequence reads: CASSSLSLPVGETQYF. The CDR3 nucleotides read TGTGCCAGCAGCTCCCTTAGCCTCCCGGTAGGAGAGACCCAGTACTTC.

V gene TRBV9 combines with J gene TRBJ2-7; 9 bases align to TRBD1. The CDR3 has 15 amino acids. Trimming cost V 3 bases and J 4 bases; bases outside gene matches: 8. Per germline, CDR1 SGDLS and CDR2 YYNGEE. The CDR3 nucleotides are TGTGCCAGCAGCGAACAAACGGGACAGGGTTACGAGCAGTACTTC. Translation gives CASSEQTGQGYEQYF.

The rearrangement links TRBV3-1 (or the pseudogene TRBV3-2) to TRBJ2-5; 8 nucleotides line up with TRBD1. V was clipped by 4 bases and J by 4 bases; unmatched bases: 8. The CDR3 sequence is 15 residues long. Germline CDR1 LGHDT, CDR2 YNNKEL (reference sequence). CDR3 nucleotides: TGTGCCAGCAGCCTGGGGTCAGGGGGCAGAGAGACCCAGTACTTC. This translates into CASSLGSGGRETQYF.

This chain links TRBV6-2 or TRBV6-3 with TRBJ2-7; D is unresolved. The V gene's germline CDR1 is MNHEY and CDR2 SVGEGT. V lost 2 bases to trimming and J lost 3 bases, with 8 bases between them. There are 13 residues in the CDR3. DNA of the CDR3: TGTGCCAGCAGTTACCAGGCGAGCTACGAGCAGTACTTC. Its translation is CASSYQASYEQYF.

The chain uses TRBV3-1 (or the pseudogene TRBV3-2) and TRBJ2-7; no clear D. V lost 5 bases and J lost 7, with 9 bases in between. This CDR3 spans 11 amino acids. Germline V gene data show CDR1 as LGHDT and CDR2 as YNNKEL (reference sequence). In nucleotides, the CDR3 is TGTGCCAGCAGCTCGTCACGGGAGCAGTACTTC. Its protein is CASSSSREQYF.

The chain links TRBV3-1 (or the pseudogene TRBV3-2) to TRBJ2-1, with 10 bases fitting TRBD2. CDR1 LGHDT and CDR2 YNNKEL come from the germline V gene (reference sequence). V dropped 3 bases and J dropped 0; count of bases not matched to a gene: 11. The CDR3 is 19 residues long. The CDR3: CASSHTAGGPSSSYNEQFF. In DNA, the CDR3 is TGTGCCAGCAGCCACACAGCGGGAGGGCCCTCGAGCTCCTACAATGAGCAGTTCTTC.

V gene TRBV19 combines with J gene TRBJ2-2; 8 bases map to TRBD2. CDR1 and CDR2 from the germline V gene are LNHDA and SQIVND (reference sequence). This CDR3 is 14 amino acids long. The V segment lost 6 bases and the J segment 4 bases; nucleotides outside the gene matches: 4. CDR3 residues: CASRTGGVTGELFF. The CDR3 DNA sequence: TGTGCCAGTAGAACGGGAGGGGTCACCGGGGAGCTGTTTTTT.

The chain has TRBV5-1 and TRBJ2-5, with 12 bases identical to TRBD2. CDR1 and CDR2 (germline): SGHRS, YFSETQ. CDR3 length: 17 amino acids. J lost 2 bases, V lost 0 bases, and 5 bases had no gene match. The CDR3 DNA is TGCGCCAGCAGCTTGGGACAACTAGCGGGAGGACAAGAGACCCAGTACTTC. It codes for CASSLGQLAGGQETQYF.

Notes on this clone: One end of the junction is discordant with germline, which a read error may explain. The chain couples TRBV12-3 or TRBV12-4 to TRBJ2-7; D uncertain. This CDR3 is built from 13 residues. As DNA, the CDR3 is TGTGCCAGCAGTTTAGGGAGCTCCTACGAGCAGTGCTTC. Protein product: CASSLGSSYEQCF.

A few counts support this clone. This sequence joins TRBV6-5 and TRBJ1-5; weak D call: TRBD1 (5 bases). V was trimmed by 4 bases and J by 2 bases, leaving 6 bases between them. The CDR3 totals 13 residues. Germline CDR1 is MNHEY and CDR2 is SVGAGI. The chain's CDR3 is CASSWGGNQPQHF. The CDR3 DNA follows: TGTGCCAGCAGTTGGGGGGGCAATCAGCCCCAGCATTTT.

The chain uses TRBV27 and TRBJ2-1; D remains unclear. Germline CDR1 and CDR2: MNHEY and SMNVEV (reference sequence). This CDR3 has 13 amino acids. Trimming took 6 bases from V and 0 from J, leaving 6 bases between them. The CDR3 sequence: CASRSFSYNEQFF. Here the CDR3 DNA reads TGTGCCAGCAGATCCTTCTCCTACAATGAGCAGTTCTTC.

The genes are TRBV2 and TRBJ1-2, with D unresolved. Looked up from germline, CDR1 is SNHLY and CDR2 is FYNNEI. This CDR3 is built from 14 residues. Trimming cost V 6 bases and J 6 bases, with 17 bases left between them. CDR3 coding DNA: TGTGCCAGCAGGGGCTCGGGAGGGAGACATGGCTACACCTTC. Translating gives CASRGSGGRHGYTF.

The count of this clone is one. As DNA, the CDR3 is TGCAGCGTTGAGGATGATTTCGGGTTCGAGCAGTACTTC. Protein product: CSVEDDFGFEQYF. The J gene is TRBJ2-7, the V gene TRBV29-1; D is uncertain. Germline lookup yields CDR1 SQVTM and CDR2 ANQGSEA. With 3 bases removed from V and 6 bases from J, the gap between germline ends came to 15 bases. The CDR3 runs 13 residues.